This T cell receptor (beta chain) emerged from a study of T cell responses to AZD1222 COVID-19 vaccine (dated by TCRdb to the early 2020s). Looking at the study overall: Because spike-specific TCR depth and breadth did not differ between the two schedules, AZD1222 recipients who got a second dose at roughly 4 weeks were pooled with those who got a second dose at roughly 12 weeks. A total of roughly 240 trial participants underwent TCR sequencing, of whom 200 to 220 received two doses of AZD1222 and around 26 received two doses of the MenACWY control vaccine. Trial participants were enrolled into age subgroups of 18-55, 56-69 and 70-plus years, which contained around 140, 26 and 57 TCR-sequenced participants, respectively.

The CDR3 regions of human TCRbeta chains were analyzed by immunosequencing. From the authors' description of their analysis: Repertoire TCRs were matched against a reference library of SARS-CoV-2-specific TCRs generated with the MIRA antigen-specificity platform. Breadth was defined as the fraction of unique TCRs that were SARS-CoV-2-associated. Depth was defined as the fraction of total T cells that were SARS-CoV-2-associated. Using the MIRA data, each spike-specific TCR was mapped to the spike region that the TCR reacts to and placed in a CD4 or CD8 class. Log10-transformed breadth and depth values were compared by one-way ANOVA with Sidak's multiple comparisons tests. Imported from immuneACCESS, the table was reduced by TCRdb to in-frame sequences with V and J called. These copies leave out some clones; in studies compared against another copy, an unresolved V gene accounts for under half, and the cause of the remainder is not known. Clone size and the V and J calls come from that table; the DNA yielded D and trimming. In this sample the table shows under 200,000 clones, roughly nine tenths of which occur a single time. The ten largest clonotypes hold approximately 2% of the sample.

A distance of 15 bases separates the germline ends of V and J, which lose 8 bases and 7 bases respectively. The CDR3 runs 14 amino acids, cysteine and phenylalanine included. The entry retains the CDR3 DNA only, 42 bases that are in frame from base 1. Based on the germline V gene, the CDR1 and CDR2 sequences are SGHTA and FQGTGA. Comments on this clone: This clone's antigen is unknown. No base quality values were provided; no much bigger clone lies one nucleotide off.

The meaning of the sample's time point label: baseline before first vaccination. Samples from vaccinated people were obtained from the UK trials COV001 and COV002, which included a single-blind randomized controlled phase 2/3 trial of AZD1222 (ChAdOx1 nCoV-19) in healthy adults. Trial participant PBMC samples were collected at day 0 and day 28 after the second dose for TCRbeta chain sequencing. Points the paper makes about the study in general: The whole spike protein was spanned by vaccine-associated CD4 TCRs, and dominant responses were seen in regions 160-218 and 743-854. After two AZD1222 doses, spike-specific TCR breadth and depth were significantly higher than at day 0 and than in MenACWY recipients. The 56-69-year group was small, and its depth increase did not reach significance, likely because of low power. Reportedly, close to half of the unique spike-specific TCRs recognized epitopes lying outside the regions that are mutated in the B.1.351 and B.1.1.7 variants. Participants were mostly white British, with more females than males. The authors suggested clonal diversity may have been underestimated. No day 14 peak-response samples were available, so repertoires were characterized only after the peak T cell response. Conclusions about previously exposed vaccinees were limited because only a handful of AZD1222 recipients were SARS-CoV-2 seropositive at baseline.

Source: peripheral blood, taken on day 0 of AZD1222 vaccination. The TCR sequence derives from an adult in good health. The sequence is built from TRBV7-3 and TRBJ1-6, and perhaps TRBD1 as D gene, on 5 matching bases. The nucleotide sequence is TGTGCCAGCTCCGCGGCGGGGGTGAATTCACCCCTCCACTTT. Translated, it reads CASSAAGVNSPLHF.